The 11 T cell receptor beta chains in this list originate from one sample, sequenced in a study of cytomegalovirus exposure and HLA in healthy donors. Using immunoSEQ multiplex PCR, the repertoire was profiled, and TCRdb retains in-frame clones only, with some absent. The sample consists of 150,000 to 200,000 clones, roughly 86% of them appearing once. The sample consisted of PBMCs. Receptors were obtained from a man aged 18-30 years in good health and CMV-seropositive.

This clone appeared a few times. The chain uses TRBV21-1 and TRBJ2-1; the D call TRBD1 from the table was never checked on the DNA. TRBV21-1 counts as a pseudogene. The CDR3 runs to 15 residues. The CDR3 spells CASSAYLRGYNEQFF. Written as DNA, the CDR3 is TGTGCCAGCAGCGCCTACTTAAGGGGTTACAATGAGCAGTTCTTC.

The chain is built from TRBV19 and TRBJ2-1, with TRBD2 identical over 7 bases. Germline lookup yields CDR1 LNHDA and CDR2 SQIVND (reference sequence). J gave up 5 bases and V 7 bases, and 11 bases lay outside the gene matches. The CDR3 has 15 amino acids. This CDR3 is CASTPSGPMDNEQFF. CDR3 coding DNA: TGTGCCAGTACTCCTAGCGGCCCAATGGACAATGAGCAGTTCTTC. Full variable domain (remainder filled in from reference TRBV19 and TRBJ2-1): DGGITQSPKYLFRKEGQNVTLSCEQNLNHDAMYWYRQDPGQGLRLIYYSQIVNDFQKGDIAEGYSVSREKKESFPLTVTSAQKNPTAFYLCASTPSGPMDNEQFFGPGTRLTVL.

The genes are TRBV9 and TRBJ2-7, with D possibly matching TRBD2 (6 bases). The CDR3 is 14 residues long. V lost 2 bases and J lost 7, with 16 bases in between. Germline V gene data show CDR1 as SGDLS and CDR2 as YYNGEE. The CDR3 protein is CASSVDGSRREQYF. The CDR3 DNA sequence: TGTGCCAGCAGCGTGGACGGGAGTCGAAGAGAGCAGTACTTC.

This chain joins TRBV13 and TRBJ1-4; TRBD1 aligns across 8 bases. The CDR3 is 16 amino acids. J was trimmed by 6 bases and V by 5 bases; bases with no gene match: 11. CDR1 PRHDT and CDR2 FYEKMQ come from the germline V gene (reference sequence). CDR3 in amino acids: CASSGPTDREDEKLFF. DNA for the CDR3: TGTGCCAGCAGCGGACCGACGGACAGGGAGGATGAAAAACTGTTTTTT.

With respect to this clone: This sample includes further DNA sequences coding for the same CDR3. The chain employs TRBV18 and TRBJ1-1; D may be TRBD1 (5 bases). Germline CDR1 reads KGHSH; CDR2 reads LQKENI. CDR3 length: 13 residues. The V end lost 3 bases, the J end lost 3 bases, and 8 bases lay between the germline ends. CDR3 sequence: CASSPSGDTEAFF. CDR3 DNA sequence: TGTGCCAGCTCACCGTCGGGGGACACTGAAGCTTTCTTT.

The rearrangement joins TRBV4-1 to TRBJ2-7; 8 bases are shared with TRBD2. Germline CDR1 MGHRA, CDR2 YSYEKL. After removal of 1 base from V and 0 bases from J, the junction contained 5 bases not matched to a gene. The CDR3 loop spans 16 amino acids. This CDR3 reads CASSQVSGGLSYEQYF. Here the CDR3 DNA reads TGCGCCAGCAGCCAAGTGTCGGGAGGGCTCTCCTACGAGCAGTACTTC.

The chain couples TRBV25-1 to TRBJ2-2; D may be TRBD2 (6 bases). Germline loops: CDR1 MGHDK, CDR2 SYGVNS. Trimming shortened V by 4 bases and J by 4 bases, and 19 bases separated the two germline ends. The CDR3 runs 17 residues. The CDR3, as DNA: TGTGCCAGCAGTGCTATCTTCCCTATGACTAGCACCGGGGAGCTGTTTTTT. Translation: CASSAIFPMTSTGELFF.

J is TRBJ2-1 and V is TRBV19; 12 bases fit TRBD2. The CDR3 is 15 residues long. CDR1 is LNHDA, CDR2 SQIVND, per germline (reference sequence). V shed 2 bases, J shed 8 bases, and the junction held 4 bases outside the gene matches. The DNA of the CDR3 is TGTGCCAGTAGTATAAATCGACTAGCGGGAGATGAGCAGTTCTTC. Residues: CASSINRLAGDEQFF.

The rearrangement joins TRBV27 to TRBJ2-3, with a possible D match to TRBD2 (6 bases). V was trimmed by 6 bases and J by 4 bases, leaving 20 bases between them. This CDR3 spans 16 amino acids. Germline assignment: CDR1 MNHEY and CDR2 SMNVEV (reference sequence). The CDR3 DNA reads TGTGCCAGCAGACTTCTAGCGACTAAAGGGGCAGATACGCAGTATTTT. Its translation: CASRLLATKGADTQYF.

V and J are TRBV13 and TRBJ1-1, with 7 bases fitting TRBD1. This CDR3 comprises 12 residues. After removal of 4 bases from V and 7 bases from J, the junction contained 3 bases not matched to a gene. Germline lookup yields CDR1 PRHDT and CDR2 FYEKMQ (reference sequence). The CDR3 sequence: CASSYYRGEAFF. The CDR3 nucleotides are TGTGCCAGCAGCTACTACAGGGGTGAAGCTTTCTTT.

V and J are TRBV19 and TRBJ1-1; no firm D call. The CDR3 has 12 amino acids. The germline V gene encodes CDR1 LNHDA and CDR2 SQIVND (reference sequence). Trimming stripped 6 bases from V and 1 base from J, with 6 bases between. The CDR3 region has the DNA TGTGCCAGTAGAACTAAGAACACTGAAGCTTTCTTT. Protein: CASRTKNTEAFF.